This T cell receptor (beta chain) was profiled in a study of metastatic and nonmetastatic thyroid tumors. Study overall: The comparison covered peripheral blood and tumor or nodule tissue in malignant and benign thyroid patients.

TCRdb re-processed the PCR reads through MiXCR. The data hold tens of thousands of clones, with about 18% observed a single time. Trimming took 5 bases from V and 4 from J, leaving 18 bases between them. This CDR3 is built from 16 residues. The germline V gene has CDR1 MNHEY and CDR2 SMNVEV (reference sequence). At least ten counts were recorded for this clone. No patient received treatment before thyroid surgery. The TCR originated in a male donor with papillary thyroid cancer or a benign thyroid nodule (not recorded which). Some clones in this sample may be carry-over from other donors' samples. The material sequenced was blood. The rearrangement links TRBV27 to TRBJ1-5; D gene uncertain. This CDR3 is CASSQSGPLGNQPQHF. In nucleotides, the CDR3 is TGTGCCAGCAGTCAATCCGGGCCCCTCGGGAATCAGCCCCAGCATTTT.